The 9 T cell receptor beta chains below come from one sample, sequenced in a study of OX40 agonist ivuxolimab in advanced cancers. Libraries were prepared by immunoSEQ multiplex PCR; TCRdb keeps only in-frame clonotypes and omits some of them. The table records 15,000 to 20,000 clones, roughly 84% of them present only once. The sample consisted of CD4+ or CD8+ T cells sorted from blood, taken in a trial of the OX40 agonist ivuxolimab. All receptors derive from an adult with an advanced solid tumor such as melanoma, head and neck, liver or kidney cancer.

CDR3 in amino acids: CASSLGQGNSPLHF. As DNA, the CDR3 is TGTGCCAGTAGTCTTGGCCAGGGAAATTCACCCCTCCACTTT. The V gene is TRBV19, the J gene TRBJ1-6; the D gene is possibly TRBD1 (5 bases). V was clipped by 5 bases and J by 7 bases, with 12 bases between them. Germline assignment: CDR1 LNHDA and CDR2 SQIVND (reference sequence). This CDR3 has 14 residues.

A few counts support this clone. J is TRBJ2-3 and V is TRBV9; 10 bases are a match to TRBD2. The CDR3 length is 17 residues. V shed 1 base and J 2 bases; nucleotides not matched to a gene: 7. Germline V gives CDR1 SGDLS, CDR2 YYNGEE. The CDR3 reads CASSVPLAGDSTDTQYF. The CDR3 DNA is TGTGCCAGCAGCGTACCGCTAGCGGGGGACTCCACAGATACGCAGTATTTT.

The gene calls are TRBV27 and TRBJ1-5; 8 bases agree with TRBD1. The ends lost 7 bases at V and 7 bases at J; junction bases unmatched: 3. This CDR3 comprises 12 residues. The germline gives CDR1 MNHEY, CDR2 SMNVEV (reference sequence). The CDR3 region is CASKTGGQPQHF. The CDR3 coding sequence is TGTGCCAGCAAAACAGGGGGGCAGCCCCAGCATTTT.

This clone showed up just a few times. The chain recombines TRBV18 with TRBJ2-5; perhaps TRBD2 as D (6 bases). This CDR3 has 15 amino acids. Germline V gives CDR1 KGHSH, CDR2 LQKENI. The V gene lost 4 bases and the J gene lost 5 bases, with 17 bases spanning the gap. The CDR3 loop is CASSLEDYPGETQYF. As DNA, the CDR3 is TGTGCCAGCTCACTGGAGGACTACCCCGGGGAGACCCAGTACTTC.

The V and J genes are TRBV5-6 and TRBJ2-5; 9 nucleotides line up with TRBD2. The CDR3 is made up of 16 amino acids. The germline V gene has CDR1 SGHDT and CDR2 YYEEEE. Trimming cost V 4 bases and J 5 bases; bases outside gene matches: 12. The CDR3 is CASSLPPAGGRETQYF. Written as DNA, the CDR3 is TGTGCCAGCAGCCTACCGCCGGCGGGGGGGCGCGAGACCCAGTACTTC.

The chain joins TRBV15 to TRBJ1-2, with D tentatively TRBD1 (5 bases). Germline V gives CDR1 LNHNV, CDR2 YYDKDF (reference sequence). This CDR3 contains 14 residues. V lost 5 bases and J 1 base, leaving 11 bases between the germline ends. CDR3 loop: CATSSLRGNYGYTF. The DNA of the CDR3 is TGTGCCACCAGCTCATTAAGGGGTAACTATGGCTACACCTTC.

The chain has TRBV4-1 and TRBJ1-1, with D hard to call. The germline CDR1 and CDR2 sequences are MGHRA and YSYEKL. Trimming took off 6 bases at V and 0 bases at J, with 8 bases between the two ends. The CDR3 is 13 residues long. The CDR3 region has the DNA TGCGCCAGCAGTGGGATTATGAACACTGAAGCTTTCTTT. Translated: CASSGIMNTEAFF.

The genes are TRBV28 and TRBJ2-3; TRBD2 is a possible D gene (5 bases). V was clipped by 6 bases and J by 5 bases, with 12 bases between them. CDR1 MDHEN and CDR2 SYDVKM come from the germline V gene. CDR3 size: 13 residues. CDR3 coding DNA: TGTGCCAGCAGCGAGGGAGTGAGAGATACGCAGTATTTT. Its protein product is CASSEGVRDTQYF.

The V and J genes are TRBV9 and TRBJ1-3; D is ambiguous. There are 17 residues in the CDR3. V was pared by 3 bases and J by 1 base, with 17 bases between. Germline V CDR1 and CDR2: SGDLS, YYNGEE. The CDR3 nucleotides read TGTGCCAGCAGCGAAGGGTCGACCTTTGGTTCTGGAAACACCATATATTTT. It translates to CASSEGSTFGSGNTIYF.